This T cell receptor (beta chain) emerged from a study of long-term antiretroviral therapy in people with HIV. Sequencing relied on immunoSEQ assay v3.0, run at survey level. Profiling relied on immunoSEQ multiplex PCR, and the TCRdb table lists in-frame clones only, not all of them. The sample has some 35,000 clones, 70% to 90% seen once. Ahead of DNA extraction, samples held about 0.95-10 million cryopreserved PBMC each. Trimming cost V 6 bases and J 7 bases, with 22 bases left between them. The CDR3 consists of 16 residues. CDR1 is SGHVS, CDR2 FQNEAQ, per germline. The sequencing used unsorted PBMCs, collected 2.2 years after starting antiretroviral therapy. The TCR was taken from a man younger than 35 with HIV. The chain employs TRBV7-8 and TRBJ2-1, with TRBD2 as a possible D gene (5 bases). In DNA, the CDR3 is TGTGCCAGCAGAATCTCCTCGCCCGGGATCGCGAATGAGCAGTTCTTC. It translates to CASRISSPGIANEQFF.